This T cell receptor beta chain was recorded in a study of blood T cell repertoires in COVID-19. Overall study context: Some COVID-19 samples were acute and others convalescent; all came from the United States, Italy and Spain. T cells, B-cell-depleted T cells, or PBMCs provided the cDNA or gDNA that served as material.

Authors' data handling: Scientists estimated how many nucleated cells there were by amplifying reference gene primers. TCRdb keeps only in-frame clones here, not all; method: immunoSEQ multiplex PCR. The V and J calls and clone size were taken over from that table, and D and trimming were inferred from the DNA. Found here are about 82,000 clones, over 65% of them singletons; the top ten hold 2.6%. V was clipped by 2 bases and J by 4 bases, with 14 bases between them. CDR1 and CDR2 (germline): MDHEN, SYDVKM. This CDR3 contains 15 residues. The clonotype originates from a human donor with acute or convalescent COVID-19. The donor label of this sample is uncertain. The sample consisted of peripheral blood. V is TRBV28 and J is TRBJ2-5; TRBD1 might be the D (6 bases). DNA of the CDR3: TGTGCCAGCAGTTTACAGGGGCGCGGTGGAGAGACCCAGTACTTC. It specifies CASSLQGRGGETQYF.